What follows are 5 T cell receptor beta chains derived from one specimen sequenced in a study of Ad26.COV2.S vaccination and SARS-CoV-2 variants. Libraries were prepared by immunoSEQ multiplex PCR; TCRdb keeps only in-frame clonotypes and omits some of them. The sample includes about 450,000 clones, 89% of them seen just once. Specified treatment: 15 to 20 received Ad26.COV2.S at low or high dose, single or two shots; 5 received placebo; per-sample allocation not given. After the first vaccine or placebo injection, samples were drawn on day 63. The sequencing used peripheral blood, collected in a trial of Ad26.COV2.S vaccine versus placebo. These receptors were taken from a person between 18 and 59 years old who received the Ad26.COV2.S COVID-19 vaccine or a placebo.

V gene TRBV18 combines with J gene TRBJ1-4; D ambiguous. The V gene lost 3 bases and the J gene lost 7 bases, with 15 bases spanning the gap. The CDR3 is 15 residues long. The germline V gene has CDR1 KGHSH and CDR2 LQKENI. The CDR3 DNA reads as TGTGCCAGCTCACCGCTAGGGAGCTCGAGTGAAAAACTGTTTTTT. This encodes CASSPLGSSSEKLFF.

This chain uses TRBV4-3 with TRBJ2-3, with 9 bases fitting TRBD2. The CDR3 extends over 15 amino acids. The germline CDR1 and CDR2 sequences are LGHNA and YSLEER. V gave up 3 bases and J gave up 3 bases; unmatched junction bases: 4. This CDR3 is CASSHSGSGTDTQYF. The CDR3 DNA is TGCGCCAGCAGCCATAGCGGGAGTGGGACAGATACGCAGTATTTT.

The V and J genes are TRBV3-1 (or the pseudogene TRBV3-2) and TRBJ1-1, with D unresolved. The CDR3 is 13 residues long. Germline-derived CDR1 and CDR2 are LGHDT and YNNKEL (reference sequence). The V end was cut by 7 bases, the J end by 0 bases, with 9 bases between. CDR3 sequence: CASKVELNTEAFF. The CDR3 DNA is TGTGCCAGCAAAGTGGAGTTGAACACTGAAGCTTTCTTT.

V usage is TRBV14 and J usage is TRBJ1-4; D ambiguous. V was shortened by 3 bases and J by 0 bases, with 11 bases between the two germline ends. The CDR3 is made up of 16 amino acids. Looked up from germline, CDR1 is SGHDN and CDR2 is FVKESK. CDR3 protein: CASSHFSAATNEKLFF. The CDR3 DNA follows: TGTGCCAGCAGCCATTTTTCAGCTGCAACTAATGAAAAACTGTTTTTT.

The chain recombines TRBV7-2 with TRBJ2-7; a possible D gene is TRBD2 (5 bases). Germline V gene lookup returns CDR1 SGHTA and CDR2 FQGNSA. V was shortened by 5 bases and J by 7 bases, with 18 bases between the two germline ends. The CDR3 loop spans 14 amino acids. CDR3 protein: CASSLSRSQREQYV. DNA of the CDR3: TGTGCCAGCAGCCTTAGCAGGAGTCAGCGGGAGCAGTACGTC.